The rows below give T cell receptor beta chains drawn from one sample of a study of T cell clonotyping in hematopoietic cell transplantation. The data were produced by immunoSEQ multiplex PCR, yet TCRdb's version contains in-frame clones alone and is incomplete. The table has 35,000 to 45,000 clones, over 80% seen once. The specimen was peripheral blood mononuclear cells. The receptor set was obtained from a woman in her 40s in good health. Some clones in this sample may be carry-over from other donors' samples. Both conserved end residues are part of each CDR3. Each record gives: clone size, J gene, D gene, V gene, CDR3 DNA, CDR3 protein. A D gene is named only where the DNA matches it firmly. Size is stated for part of the rows, as once, few or many counts, or as a class when the clone is expanded.

abundance: NA; j_gene: TRBJ2-3; d_gene: TRBD2; v_gene: TRBV5-4; CDR3nt: TGTGCCAGCAGCTTGGGACTAGCTCGGAATACGCAGTATTTT; CDR3aa: CASSLGLARNTQYF
abundance: NA; j_gene: TRBJ1-2; d_gene: TRBD1; v_gene: TRBV5-1; CDR3nt: TGCGCCAGCAGCGGGACAGGGAACCATGGCTACACCTTC; CDR3aa: CASSGTGNHGYTF
abundance: NA; j_gene: TRBJ1-4; d_gene: NA; v_gene: TRBV9; CDR3nt: TGTGCCAGCAGCGTAGAGGCTGGCCGGGCGGGTGAAAAACTGTTTTTT; CDR3aa: CASSVEAGRAGEKLFF
abundance: NA; j_gene: TRBJ2-3; d_gene: TRBD1; v_gene: TRBV5-6; CDR3nt: TGTGCCAGCAGCGGGGGACAGGCCGCACTTTTTAGCACAGATACGCAGTATTTT; CDR3aa: CASSGGQAALFSTDTQYF
abundance: once; j_gene: TRBJ2-7; d_gene: TRBD2; v_gene: TRBV9; CDR3nt: TGTGCCAGCAGCGAGGGACTAGCGGACTCCTACGAGCAGTACTTC; CDR3aa: CASSEGLADSYEQYF
abundance: NA; j_gene: TRBJ1-5; d_gene: NA; v_gene: TRBV6-1; CDR3nt: TGTGCCAGCAGTGAATTCTCTGTACGGCAGCCCCAGCATTTT; CDR3aa: CASSEFSVRQPQHF
abundance: NA; j_gene: TRBJ2-7; d_gene: NA; v_gene: TRBV27; CDR3nt: TGTGCCAGCAGTCGTATACAGGGAACAAACGAGCAGTACTTC; CDR3aa: CASSRIQGTNEQYF
abundance: NA; j_gene: TRBJ2-3; d_gene: NA; v_gene: TRBV9; CDR3nt: TGTGCCAGCAGCGCCTTGGCAGATACGCAGTATTTT; CDR3aa: CASSALADTQYF
abundance: NA; j_gene: TRBJ1-2; d_gene: NA; v_gene: TRBV28; CDR3nt: TGTGCCAGCAGCCTCTTTAACTATGGCTACACCTTC; CDR3aa: CASSLFNYGYTF
abundance: NA; j_gene: TRBJ1-4; d_gene: NA; v_gene: TRBV10-3; CDR3nt: TGTGCCATCAGTGAGTCGGGGCCCCGACATGAAAAACTGTTTTTT; CDR3aa: CAISESGPRHEKLFF
abundance: NA; j_gene: TRBJ2-7; d_gene: TRBD2; v_gene: TRBV2; CDR3nt: TGTGCCAGCAGTGTTGAGGGGACTAGCGGGAGCGTGCAGTACTTC; CDR3aa: CASSVEGTSGSVQYF
abundance: once; j_gene: TRBJ1-2; d_gene: NA; v_gene: TRBV6-6; CDR3nt: TGTGCCAGCAGCCCGGCTCTTGAAGGATCTGGCTACACCTTC; CDR3aa: CASSPALEGSGYTF
abundance: NA; j_gene: TRBJ2-7; d_gene: NA; v_gene: TRBV7-8; CDR3nt: TGTGCCAGCAGCTTCGGATTCGGACAGACCTACGAGCAGTACTTC; CDR3aa: CASSFGFGQTYEQYF
abundance: once; j_gene: TRBJ2-1; d_gene: NA; v_gene: TRBV4-1; CDR3nt: TGCGCCAGCAGCCAAGGCGGGGCGGCCGGCTACAATGAGCAGTTCTTC; CDR3aa: CASSQGGAAGYNEQFF
abundance: NA; j_gene: TRBJ2-1; d_gene: TRBD2; v_gene: TRBV10-3; CDR3nt: TGTGCCATCAGTGAGTCTGAGGGCGGAGCGGGAGGGCCGTACAATGAGCAGTTCTTC; CDR3aa: CAISESEGGAGGPYNEQFF
abundance: NA; j_gene: TRBJ2-7; d_gene: NA; v_gene: TRBV19; CDR3nt: TGTGCCAGTAGTATAGCAGGGGTTTCGTGGGAGCAGTACTTC; CDR3aa: CASSIAGVSWEQYF
abundance: NA; j_gene: TRBJ2-5; d_gene: NA; v_gene: TRBV29-1; CDR3nt: TGCAGCGTTTCAGCACTCGGAGAGACCCAGTACTTC; CDR3aa: CSVSALGETQYF